Presented here are 2 T cell receptor beta chains from one specimen sequenced in a study of shared clonotypes between healthy human individuals. Clones were read by immunoSEQ multiplex PCR, and TCRdb kept only the in-frame ones, dropping some. This sample carries a few million clones, approximately 90% of them seen once, and the ten largest clones take 0.11% to 0.15%. The sample consisted of naive CD4+ T cells sorted from blood. Subset indicated: CD45RA+ positively selected. The receptors were sampled from a young man in good health.

This chain links TRBV7-9 with TRBJ1-6; no definite D call. V lost 4 bases and J 8 bases, leaving 18 bases between the germline ends. The CDR3 is made up of 16 amino acids. Per germline, CDR1 SEHNR and CDR2 FQNEAQ (reference sequence). CDR3 residues: CASSSSGWGHDSPLHF. The CDR3 coding sequence is TGTGCCAGCAGCTCATCTGGTTGGGGTCATGATTCACCCCTCCACTTT.

This clone was seen a single time. V is TRBV2 and J is TRBJ2-7, with TRBD1 as a possible D gene (6 bases). CDR3 length: 14 residues. Trimming cost V 5 bases and J 0 bases, with 11 bases left between them. Per germline, CDR1 SNHLY and CDR2 FYNNEI. The chain's CDR3 is CASSKEQGSYEQYF. CDR3 nucleotide sequence: TGTGCCAGCAGTAAGGAACAGGGCTCCTACGAGCAGTACTTC.